The 32 T cell receptor beta chains in this list originate from one sample, sequenced in a study of tumor-infiltrating lymphocytes in primary liver carcinoma. They got blood RNA out of unsorted whole blood and also pulled out germline DNA. Making TCR beta cDNA involved approximately 510 ng total RNA and a constant-region primer. Construction of TCR beta libraries relied on three successive nested multiplex PCR rounds employing slightly modified ARM-PCR. It was with TRBV1-TRBV30 forward primers and a C-beta reverse primer that the first two PCR rounds were run, at around 11 cycles each. TCRdb redid the calling of the multiplex PCR reads with MiXCR, one entry per CDR3 protein. Of some 180,000 distinct CDR3 sequences in the sample, 60% were seen once. Sequenced material: peripheral blood. Receptors originate from a man aged 35-49 years with primary liver carcinoma and hepatitis B virus infection.

As to this clonotype: At one end the junction does not follow the germline gene, possibly because of a read error. The V and J genes are TRBV10-3 and TRBJ2-3; no reliable D call. CDR3 length: 14 residues. The germline gives CDR1 ENHRY, CDR2 SYGVKD. The CDR3, as DNA: TGTGCCATCAGTAAGTCTGCGGCCACAGATACGCAGTATTTT. Its protein product is CAISKSAATDTQYF.

This clonotype was observed a few times. The genes are TRBV6-2 or TRBV6-3 and TRBJ1-5, with D uncertain. Looked up from germline, CDR1 is MNHEY and CDR2 is SVGEGT. Trimming took off 6 bases at V and 7 bases at J, with 19 bases between the two ends. There are 15 residues in the CDR3. DNA of the CDR3: TGTGCCAGCAGCACCAGGACGGGCTCGGGCCAGCCCCAGCATTTT. Protein product: CASSTRTGSGQPQHF.

Only a few counts were recorded for this clonotype. The V call is TRBV30, the J call TRBJ1-2, with D unresolved. CDR1 is GTSNPN and CDR2 is SVGIG in the germline V gene (reference sequence). V lost 4 bases and J lost 6, with 18 bases in between. This CDR3 has 14 amino acids. CDR3 sequence: CAWTPGPGADGYTF. CDR3 coding DNA: TGTGCCTGGACCCCGGGCCCCGGTGCTGATGGCTACACCTTC.

Concerning this clonotype itself: The conserved final phenylalanine or tryptophan is absent from the CDR3, which likely points to a read error. This chain links TRBV6-5 with TRBJ2-7; D gene uncertain. In germline, CDR1 is MNHEY, CDR2 SVGAGI. This CDR3 is 13 amino acids long. Trimming removed 6 bases from V and 2 bases from J, with 11 bases in between. For the CDR3, the DNA is TGTGCCAGCAGCCTGACGGGCCCCTACGAGCAGTACATC. Translating it yields CASSLTGPYEQYI.

Concerning this clonotype itself: This likely comes from a read error, as the CDR3 has no conserved phenylalanine or tryptophan at its end. This rearrangement joins TRBV12-3 or TRBV12-4 to TRBJ2-1; 12 bases agree with TRBD2. Germline trimming cut 7 bases from V and 6 bases from J; bases unmatched to any gene: 4. The CDR3 consists of 14 residues. This CDR3 is CASTLLAGGNEQFI. CDR3 sequence (DNA): TGTGCCAGCACTCTACTAGCGGGGGGCAATGAGCAGTTCATC.

The chain links TRBV12-3 or TRBV12-4 to TRBJ2-1, with D uncertain. V was clipped by 7 bases and J by 8 bases, with 12 bases between them. The CDR3 totals 12 residues. The CDR3 region is CASKYVGYEQFF. The DNA of the CDR3 is TGTGCCAGCAAATACGTCGGTTATGAGCAGTTCTTC.

This clonotype was observed many times. The genes are TRBV29-1 and TRBJ2-3; D ambiguous. CDR3 size: 14 residues. Per the germline V gene, CDR1 is SQVTM and CDR2 is ANQGSEA. Trimming stripped 5 bases from V and 0 bases from J, with 12 bases between. The CDR3 DNA sequence: TGCAGCGTTAAAAGGCTCACTAGCACAGATACGCAGTATTTT. Amino acids: CSVKRLTSTDTQYF.

Remarks on this clonotype: This CDR3 is missing its conserved last phenylalanine or tryptophan, likely due to a read error. The V call is TRBV6-5, the J call TRBJ2-5, with 7 bases that match TRBD2. Germline loops: CDR1 MNHEY, CDR2 SVGAGI. J lost 9 bases, V lost 6 bases, and 7 bases had no gene match. The CDR3 sequence is 12 residues long. CDR3 region: CASRTGGSSQYS. In DNA, the CDR3 is TGTGCCAGCAGAACGGGAGGTTCGTCCCAGTACTCC.

In this sample, this clonotype turned up a few times. V is TRBV29-1 and J is TRBJ1-2; the match to TRBD1 covers 8 bases. The CDR3 runs 14 residues. Germline CDR1 and CDR2: SQVTM and ANQGSEA. The ends lost 3 bases at V and 4 bases at J; junction bases unmatched: 7. The CDR3: CSVDTGQGTYGYTF. In DNA form, the CDR3 reads TGCAGCGTTGATACCGGACAGGGTACCTATGGCTACACCTTC.

Comment on this clonotype: The conserved phenylalanine or tryptophan is not found at the CDR3 terminus, so this likely reflects a read error. V gene TRBV28 combines with J gene TRBJ2-3, with D unclear. In germline, CDR1 is MDHEN, CDR2 SYDVKM. The germline V and J ends were trimmed by 1 base and 1 base, with 12 bases remaining between them. This CDR3 is built from 16 residues. CDR3 in DNA: TGTGCCAGCAGTTTATTAGGAATGGTGGGCACAGATACGCAGTATTAT. Translated, it gives CASSLLGMVGTDTQYY.

V gene TRBV4-1 combines with J gene TRBJ1-1, with 10 bases fitting TRBD1. Trimming took 4 bases from V and 4 from J; bases not matched to a gene: 6. Germline V CDR1 and CDR2: MGHRA, YSYEKL. This CDR3 has 15 amino acids. The chain's CDR3 is CASSPPRTGGTEAFF. The CDR3 DNA reads TGCGCCAGCAGCCCCCCACGGACAGGGGGCACTGAAGCTTTCTTT.

Regarding this clonotype: This may stem from a read error, because a much larger clone lies one nucleotide away. The rearrangement uses TRBV4-1 and TRBJ2-5, with D unclear. Per germline, CDR1 MGHRA and CDR2 YSYEKL. The CDR3 consists of 15 residues. This CDR3 reads CASGQELGKGETQYF. CDR3 nucleotide sequence: TGCGCCAGCGGCCAAGAATTAGGCAAGGGAGAGACCCAGTACTTC.

The chain links TRBV29-1 to TRBJ2-7; TRBD1 matches at 9 bases. The CDR3 has 14 amino acids. CDR1 is SQVTM, CDR2 ANQGSEA, per germline. The V gene end was trimmed by 5 bases and the J gene end by 6 bases; junction bases not matched to a gene: 11. CDR3 amino acids: CSVHRDRVSGEQYF. CDR3 coding DNA: TGCAGCGTTCACCGGGACAGGGTTAGTGGCGAGCAGTACTTC.

V is TRBV29-1 and J is TRBJ2-5; possible D gene TRBD1, 7 bases. In germline, CDR1 is SQVTM, CDR2 ANQGSEA. V lost 4 bases to trimming and J lost 4 bases, with 22 bases between them. The CDR3 sequence is 16 residues long. This CDR3 is CSVGGTGTPGGETQYF. Here the CDR3 DNA reads TGCAGCGTTGGGGGCACCGGGACTCCAGGGGGAGAGACCCAGTACTTC. The full variable domain, its missing parts supplied by reference TRBV29-1 and TRBJ2-5, is SAVISQKPSRDICQRGTSLTIQCQVDSQVTMMFWYRQQPGQSLTLIATANQGSEATYESGFVIDKFPISRPNLTFSTLTVSNMSPEDSSIYLCSVGGTGTPGGETQYFGPGTRLLVL.

The chain recombines TRBV28 with TRBJ2-1; 9 positions agree with TRBD2. Germline V CDR1 and CDR2: MDHEN, SYDVKM. CDR3 length: 15 amino acids. V was clipped by 10 bases and J by 6 bases; unmatched bases: 13. The CDR3 DNA reads as TGTGCCACCAGCGGGGGGAGGGGTCGGCTCAATGAGCAGTTCTTC. Translated: CATSGGRGRLNEQFF.

This clonotype appeared a few times. The chain uses TRBV6-5 and TRBJ2-7; 7 nucleotides match TRBD2. V was clipped by 0 bases and J by 5 bases; unmatched bases: 7. Germline CDR1 reads MNHEY; CDR2 reads SVGAGI. This CDR3 spans 15 amino acids. The CDR3 DNA reads TGTGCCAGCAGTTACTCGAGCGGGGCAGGGAACGAGCAGTACTTC. Its protein is CASSYSSGAGNEQYF.

The genes are TRBV29-1 and TRBJ1-1; no clear D gene. Germline CDR1 is SQVTM and CDR2 is ANQGSEA. Trimming took 6 bases from V and 1 from J, leaving 9 bases between them. The CDR3 runs 12 residues. The CDR3 bases are TGCAGCGTCCTAGTACCGAACACTGAAGCTTTCTTT. It translates to CSVLVPNTEAFF.

This clonotype was observed many times. The chain combines TRBV11-2 with TRBJ2-3, with D tentatively TRBD2 (5 bases). V lost 5 bases and J 5 bases, leaving 20 bases between the germline ends. This CDR3 has 16 amino acids. Germline CDR1 is SGHAT and CDR2 is FQNNGV. The CDR3 nucleotides are TGTGCCAGCAGCGAGGCCGACTCCTCCGGAGGAGATACGCAGTATTTT. Protein sequence: CASSEADSSGGDTQYF.

This rearrangement joins TRBV6-6 to TRBJ1-5; no reliable D call. CDR1 and CDR2 (germline): MNHNY, SVGAGI (reference sequence). Between the trimmed V and J ends, which lost 4 bases and 5 bases, there was a span of 12 bases. CDR3 length: 14 residues. The CDR3 coding sequence is TGTGCCAGCAGTTCCCTCGGCGGGGATCAGCCCCAGCATTTT. This gives the protein CASSSLGGDQPQHF.

This clonotype was observed a handful of times. This may come from a read error, since a much larger clone is one base off. The chain combines TRBV11-2 with TRBJ2-2; tentatively, D is TRBD1 (7 bases). The germline V gene has CDR1 SGHAT and CDR2 FQNNGV. The length of the CDR3 is 14 residues. This CDR3 reads CASSVDRARGELSF. The CDR3 bases are TGTGCCAGCAGCGTCGACAGGGCCAGGGGGGAGCTGTCTTTT.

In DNA, the CDR3 is TGTGCCAGCAGGACCACGACCGAGCAGTACTTC. Translation gives CASRTTTEQYF. V and J are TRBV6-1 and TRBJ2-7; no clear D. CDR3 size: 11 residues. From germline, CDR1 is MNHNS and CDR2 SASEGT. Trimming left V 6 bases short and J 6 bases short, with 9 bases between.

CDR3 loop: CRVRQGNTGELFF. CDR3 DNA sequence: TGCAGAGTTAGACAGGGAAACACCGGGGAGCTGTTTTTT. The chain is built from TRBV29-1 and TRBJ2-2; 7 nucleotides align to TRBD1. The CDR3 length is 13 residues. Germline CDR1 is SQVTM and CDR2 is ANQGSEA.

This rearrangement joins TRBV4-1 to TRBJ2-3; no clear D. Between the trimmed V and J ends, which lost 5 bases and 4 bases, there was a span of 13 bases. CDR1 and CDR2 (germline): MGHRA, YSYEKL. The CDR3 has 14 residues. The CDR3 is CASSGWAPPDTQYF. CDR3 nucleotide sequence: TGCGCCAGCAGCGGGTGGGCACCCCCAGATACGCAGTATTTT.

There are many counts of this clonotype. The chain combines TRBV11-2 with TRBJ2-7, with 10 bases identical to TRBD1. Germline lookup yields CDR1 SGHAT and CDR2 FQNNGV. The CDR3 covers 16 residues. Trimming took 7 bases from V and 1 from J; bases not matched to a gene: 10. CDR3 in amino acids: CASNLGGGQGSYEQYF. CDR3 in DNA: TGTGCCAGCAACCTTGGGGGGGGACAGGGGTCCTACGAGCAGTACTTC.

The chain employs TRBV6-5 and TRBJ2-2, with TRBD2 identical over 11 bases. This CDR3 contains 15 residues. V gave up 8 bases and J gave up 5 bases; unmatched junction bases: 7. Germline CDR1 reads MNHEY; CDR2 reads SVGAGI. The CDR3 here is CASRTSGSGTGELFF. DNA for the CDR3: TGTGCCAGCCGAACTAGCGGGAGTGGTACCGGGGAGCTGTTTTTT.

In the case of this clonotype: A single base separates this from a much larger clone, so it may be a read error. The chain links TRBV11-2 to TRBJ2-2; 7 bases fit TRBD2. Germline assignment: CDR1 SGHAT and CDR2 FQNNGV. This CDR3 contains 18 residues. The DNA for the CDR3 is TGTGCCAGCATCTTAAACAGGCTCCGGGAGGCCAACACCGGGGAGCTGTTTTTT. This translates into CASILNRLREANTGELFF.

The J gene is TRBJ2-7, the V gene TRBV29-1; possibly TRBD2 for D (6 bases). Germline V gene lookup returns CDR1 SQVTM and CDR2 ANQGSEA. CDR3 length: 12 amino acids. The ends were cut back, 4 bases at V and 2 bases at J, with 9 bases in the middle. Written as DNA, the CDR3 is TGCAGCGTTGGGGACTTAGCCTACGAGCAGTACTTC. This encodes CSVGDLAYEQYF.

This clonotype was counted a few times. The CDR3 here is CASSLTRLAGGETQYF. Here the CDR3 DNA reads TGTGCCAGCAGCTTAACGAGGCTAGCAGGGGGTGAGACCCAGTACTTC. V is TRBV7-8 and J is TRBJ2-5; TRBD1 matches 7 bases. The CDR3 spans 16 residues. The J segment lost 5 bases and the V segment lost 2 bases, leaving 11 bases of the junction unmatched. Germline CDR1 reads SGHVS; CDR2 reads FQNEAQ.

The J gene is TRBJ1-6, the V gene TRBV7-8, with D uncertain. The ends were cut back, 5 bases at V and 7 bases at J, with 15 bases in the middle. The V gene's germline CDR1 is SGHVS and CDR2 FQNEAQ. The CDR3 runs to 15 residues. The CDR3: CASSNPPLGNSPLHF. CDR3 DNA sequence: TGTGCCAGCAGCAATCCCCCCTTGGGGAATTCACCCCTCCACTTT. The full variable domain, rest sourced from reference TRBV7-8 and TRBJ1-6, is GAGVSQSPRYKVAKRGQDVALRCDPISGHVSLFWYQQALGQGPEFLTYFQNEAQLDKSGLPSDRFFAERPEGSVSTLKIQRTQQEDSAVYLCASSNPPLGNSPLHFGNGTRLTVT.

The chain recombines TRBV29-1 with TRBJ2-1, with 7 bases aligning to TRBD2. CDR1 is SQVTM, CDR2 ANQGSEA, per germline. The CDR3 is 16 residues long. With V trimmed by 4 bases and J by 0 bases, 9 bases remained unmatched. CDR3 in DNA: TGCAGCGTTGTCCCCGTGGGCGGGAGCTCCTACAATGAGCAGTTCTTC. It encodes CSVVPVGGSSYNEQFF.

DNA for the CDR3: TGTGCCAGCGGGCCTGGGGCAGGGCCATCACCCCTCCACTTT. Amino acid sequence: CASGPGAGPSPLHF. This chain links TRBV6-1 with TRBJ1-6; weak D call: TRBD1 (5 bases). Deletions cut 8 bases from V and 10 bases from J, with 18 bases between. The CDR3 loop spans 14 amino acids. The germline gives CDR1 MNHNS, CDR2 SASEGT.

About this clonotype: A clone one base away is much larger, so this may be a read error. Because it lacks the conserved phenylalanine or tryptophan at the end, this CDR3 is likely a read error. The chain uses TRBV6-6 and TRBJ2-3; D is unresolved. Trimming took off 6 bases at V and 6 bases at J, with 7 bases between the two ends. The V gene's germline CDR1 is MNHNY and CDR2 SVGAGI (reference sequence). This CDR3 is built from 11 residues. The CDR3 DNA reads TGTGCCAGCAGCCCACGGGATACGCAGTATTTA. This codes for CASSPRDTQYL.